The rows below give T cell receptor beta chains drawn from one sample of a study of regulatory T cells in long-lasting Graves disease. One entry per CDR3 protein, called by TCRdb with MiXCR from the multiplex PCR reads. The data contain fewer than 650,000 distinct CDR3 sequences, 15% to 20% of them singletons. The sample was also linked to a second study, of T cells in Graves' hyperthyroidism and ophthalmopathy.

Sequencing was performed on peripheral blood mononuclear cells (PBMCs), taken at new diagnosis, from a patient treated with antithyroid drugs. These receptors all stem from a woman in her twenties or thirties with Graves disease. Both conserved end residues are part of each CDR3. Each record gives: clone size, J gene, D gene, V gene, CDR3 protein, CDR3 DNA. A D gene is named only where the DNA matches it firmly. A row's size may be missing; if present it is once, few, many or a size class.

clone size: few; J gene: TRBJ1-5; D gene: -; V gene: TRBV13; CDR3 protein: CASSQIGGQPQHF; CDR3 DNA: TGCGCCAGCAGCCAAATTGGTGGGCAGCCCCAGCATTTT
clone size: many; J gene: TRBJ2-7; D gene: TRBD1; V gene: TRBV20-1; CDR3 protein: CSASGTGTLYEQYF; CDR3 DNA: TGCAGTGCTAGCGGGACAGGGACATTGTACGAGCAGTACTTC
clone size: -; J gene: TRBJ2-7; D gene: -; V gene: TRBV9; CDR3 protein: CASSGGRKLGTYEQYF; CDR3 DNA: TGTGCCAGCAGCGGGGGGAGGAAGTTAGGTACCTACGAGCAGTACTTC
clone size: -; J gene: TRBJ2-3; D gene: TRBD2; V gene: TRBV11-1; CDR3 protein: CASSLVTSGDTDTQYF; CDR3 DNA: TGTGCCAGCAGCTTAGTAACAAGCGGGGACACAGATACGCAGTATTTT
clone size: -; J gene: TRBJ2-1; D gene: -; V gene: TRBV19; CDR3 protein: CASSKQKSSYNEQFF; CDR3 DNA: TGTGCCAGTAGCAAACAGAAGAGCTCCTACAATGAGCAGTTCTTC
clone size: few; J gene: TRBJ2-2; D gene: -; V gene: TRBV3-1; CDR3 protein: CASSQVAVTTGELFF; CDR3 DNA: TGTGCCAGCAGCCAAGTAGCGGTAACCACCGGGGAGCTGTTTTTT
clone size: -; J gene: TRBJ1-1; D gene: TRBD1; V gene: TRBV4-1; CDR3 protein: CASSQALTGGTEAFF; CDR3 DNA: TGCGCCAGCAGCCAAGCACTGACAGGGGGGACTGAAGCTTTCTTT
clone size: many; J gene: TRBJ2-7; D gene: -; V gene: TRBV20-1; CDR3 protein: CSARIPQYGQYF; CDR3 DNA: TGCAGTGCTAGAATCCCTCAATATGGGCAGTACTTC
clone size: few; J gene: TRBJ2-1; D gene: -; V gene: TRBV24-1; CDR3 protein: CATSGAPVLNEQFF; CDR3 DNA: TGTGCCACCAGTGGGGCGCCCGTTCTCAATGAGCAGTTCTTC
clone size: -; J gene: TRBJ2-7; D gene: -; V gene: TRBV29-1; CDR3 protein: CSVGGIQLNEQYF; CDR3 DNA: TGCAGCGTTGGAGGTATACAGTTGAACGAGCAGTACTTC
clone size: few; J gene: TRBJ2-3; D gene: -; V gene: TRBV11-2; CDR3 protein: CASSLIFRRAGSYVSTDTQYF; CDR3 DNA: TGTGCCAGCAGCTTAATTTTTCGGCGGGCTGGAAGTTACGTTAGCACAGATACGCAGTATTTT
clone size: many; J gene: TRBJ2-5; D gene: TRBD1; V gene: TRBV11-3; CDR3 protein: CASSRRTGGGETQYF; CDR3 DNA: TGTGCCAGCAGCAGACGGACAGGGGGCGGGGAGACCCAGTACTTC
clone size: few; J gene: TRBJ1-4; D gene: -; V gene: TRBV20-1; CDR3 protein: CSARVGATNEKLFF; CDR3 DNA: TGCAGTGCTAGGGTGGGGGCAACTAATGAAAAACTGTTTTTT
clone size: few; J gene: TRBJ2-7; D gene: TRBD1; V gene: TRBV28; CDR3 protein: CASSFRDRVSRQYF; CDR3 DNA: TGTGCCAGCAGTTTTCGGGACAGGGTTAGTCGGCAGTACTTC
clone size: few; J gene: TRBJ2-7; D gene: -; V gene: TRBV30; CDR3 protein: CAWNEGTVPYEQYF; CDR3 DNA: TGTGCCTGGAACGAGGGGACGGTCCCCTACGAGCAGTACTTC
clone size: -; J gene: TRBJ2-1; D gene: -; V gene: TRBV11-2; CDR3 protein: CASSPRVSSYNEQFF; CDR3 DNA: TGTGCCAGCAGCCCTAGGGTGAGCTCCTACAATGAGCAGTTCTTC